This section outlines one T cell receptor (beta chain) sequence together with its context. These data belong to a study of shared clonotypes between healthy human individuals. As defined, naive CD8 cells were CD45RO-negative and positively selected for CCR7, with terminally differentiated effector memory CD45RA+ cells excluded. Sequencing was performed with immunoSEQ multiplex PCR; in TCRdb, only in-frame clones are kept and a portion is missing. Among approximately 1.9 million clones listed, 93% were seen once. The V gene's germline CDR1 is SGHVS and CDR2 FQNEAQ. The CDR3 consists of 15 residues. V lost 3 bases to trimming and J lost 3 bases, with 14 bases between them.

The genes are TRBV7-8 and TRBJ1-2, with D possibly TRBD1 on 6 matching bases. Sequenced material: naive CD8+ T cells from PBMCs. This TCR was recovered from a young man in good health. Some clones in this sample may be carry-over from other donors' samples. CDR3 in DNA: TGTGCCAGCAGCTTGAACAGGGCTGGTGACTATGGCTACACCTTC. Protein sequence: CASSLNRAGDYGYTF. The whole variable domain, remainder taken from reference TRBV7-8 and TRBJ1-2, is GAGVSQSPRYKVAKRGQDVALRCDPISGHVSLFWYQQALGQGPEFLTYFQNEAQLDKSGLPSDRFFAERPEGSVSTLKIQRTQQEDSAVYLCASSLNRAGDYGYTFGSGTRLTVV.